These 29 T cell receptor beta chains came from one sample sequenced in a study of T cell repertoires in cytomegalovirus infection. TCRdb independently ran MiXCR on the reads; one entry per CDR3 protein. This table has about 740,000 distinct CDR3 sequences, under 40% appearing once. The source material was PBMCs. The receptors were sampled from a human donor in good health (CMV status not recorded). Some clones in this sample may be carry-over from other donors' samples.

This clonotype was picked up a small number of times. The V gene is TRBV4-1, the J gene TRBJ1-2; TRBD1 is a possible D gene (6 bases). Per the germline V gene, CDR1 is MGHRA and CDR2 is YSYEKL. Between the trimmed V and J ends, which lost 1 base and 12 bases, there was a span of 15 bases. The CDR3 has 13 amino acids. The CDR3 bases are TGCGCCAGCAGCCAAGTGGGGGACACGGCTAACACCTTC. Translating gives CASSQVGDTANTF.

This clonotype appeared a single time. The V and J genes are TRBV10-3 and TRBJ1-2; a possible D gene is TRBD1 (6 bases). This CDR3 comprises 13 residues. The ends were cut back, 6 bases at V and 5 bases at J, with 13 bases in the middle. Looked up from germline, CDR1 is ENHRY and CDR2 is SYGVKD. In DNA form, the CDR3 reads TGTGCCATCAGCCGACAGGTCCTTTATGGCTACACCTTC. It specifies CAISRQVLYGYTF.

The chain carries TRBV15 and TRBJ2-3, with TRBD2 matching over 12 bases. The V and J ends lost 5 bases and 2 bases, in that order; junction bases with no gene match: 5. Looked up from germline, CDR1 is LNHNV and CDR2 is YYDKDF (reference sequence). The length of the CDR3 is 16 residues. The CDR3 sequence: CATSGGLAGSTDTQYF. CDR3 in DNA: TGTGCCACCAGCGGGGGACTAGCGGGCTCCACAGATACGCAGTATTTT.

This clonotype has a count of ten or more. This rearrangement joins TRBV7-8 to TRBJ1-5; D uncertain. Germline CDR1 is SGHVS and CDR2 is FQNEAQ. V was pared by 11 bases and J by 4 bases, with 12 bases between. The CDR3 covers 12 residues. CDR3 coding DNA: TGTGCCGTCGGGGAGGGTAATCAGCCCCAGCATTTT. Encoded protein: CAVGEGNQPQHF.

This clonotype was seen once. The rearrangement joins TRBV15 to TRBJ1-3, with 10 bases identical to TRBD1. The ends lost 5 bases at V and 7 bases at J; junction bases unmatched: 8. CDR1 and CDR2 from the germline V gene are LNHNV and YYDKDF (reference sequence). The length of the CDR3 is 15 residues. Here the CDR3 DNA reads TGTGCCACCAGCGACCCGGGACAGGGGAAGAACACCATATATTTT. It specifies CATSDPGQGKNTIYF.

V usage is TRBV10-3 and J usage is TRBJ2-2; 7 bases are shared with TRBD2. Looked up from germline, CDR1 is ENHRY and CDR2 is SYGVKD. The CDR3 contains 17 residues. The junction had 14 bases not matched to a gene; V was cut back by 3 bases and J by 7 bases. This chain's CDR3 is CAISEGPGGPGHGELFF. The CDR3 nucleotides read TGTGCCATCAGTGAAGGACCGGGAGGACCGGGTCACGGGGAGCTGTTTTTT.

Concerning this clonotype: The junction and the germline gene differ at one end; a read error may be behind it. The rearrangement uses TRBV6-5 and TRBJ2-3, with no clear D. There are 14 residues in the CDR3. Germline CDR1 reads MNHEY; CDR2 reads SVGAGI. The CDR3 reads CASRLTILTETQYF. The DNA for the CDR3 is TGTGCCAGCAGACTTACCATACTCACAGAGACGCAGTATTTT.

Only a few counts were recorded for this clonotype. CDR3: CASSIVQPGELFF. CDR3 DNA sequence: TGTGCCAGTAGTATAGTACAGCCCGGGGAGCTGTTTTTT. The V and J genes are TRBV19 and TRBJ2-2; D remains unclear. Trimming left V 1 base short and J 6 bases short, with 6 bases between. CDR1 and CDR2 from the germline V gene are LNHDA and SQIVND (reference sequence). The length of the CDR3 is 13 residues.

The chain couples TRBV12-3 or TRBV12-4 to TRBJ1-4, with TRBD1 matching 7 bases. Germline trimming cut 4 bases from V and 6 bases from J; bases unmatched to any gene: 8. The CDR3 is 15 residues long. The CDR3 DNA reads as TGTGCCAGCAGTTGGAGACAGGGTGCGCATGAAAAACTGTTTTTT. Translated, it gives CASSWRQGAHEKLFF.

This rearrangement joins TRBV10-3 to TRBJ2-3; 9 positions agree with TRBD1. The germline V gene encodes CDR1 ENHRY and CDR2 SYGVKD. The CDR3 runs to 13 residues. V was pared by 6 bases and J by 7 bases, with 5 bases of the junction left unmatched. The DNA for the CDR3 is TGTGCCATCAGGGGACAGGGTGTGAATACGCAGTATTTT. The encoded protein is CAIRGQGVNTQYF.

This clonotype was detected a few times. The chain uses TRBV11-2 and TRBJ2-7, with no clear D. V was cut by 3 bases and J by 4 bases, with 13 bases left in between. CDR1 is SGHAT and CDR2 is FQNNGV in the germline V gene. This CDR3 is built from 14 residues. For the CDR3, the DNA is TGTGCCAGCAGCTTCGGGCCCCCTCCTTACGAGCAGTACTTC. Amino acid sequence: CASSFGPPPYEQYF.

This clonotype was observed a few times. V gene TRBV30 combines with J gene TRBJ1-1, with 7 bases that match TRBD1. Germline-derived CDR1 and CDR2 are GTSNPN and SVGIG (reference sequence). The CDR3 consists of 13 residues. J was trimmed by 7 bases and V by 2 bases; bases with no gene match: 7. The CDR3 sequence is CAWSPYRDSEAFF. In DNA form, the CDR3 reads TGTGCCTGGAGTCCCTACCGGGACAGTGAAGCTTTCTTT.

The gene calls are TRBV28 and TRBJ2-1, with D possibly TRBD2 on 6 matching bases. CDR1 MDHEN and CDR2 SYDVKM come from the germline V gene. Trimming took 5 bases from V and 9 from J, leaving 26 bases between them. CDR3 length equals 17 residues. The CDR3 here is CASSLRGYSNAGREQFF. The DNA of the CDR3 is TGTGCCAGCAGTCTCCGGGGGTATAGTAATGCGGGTCGTGAGCAGTTCTTC.

This clonotype was seen repeatedly, ten times or more. This chain connects TRBV5-1 to TRBJ2-7, with TRBD2 identical over 11 bases. The DNA end is more similar to TRBJ2-5, so the J call may be wrong. Germline CDR1 and CDR2: SGHRS and YFSETQ. The CDR3 runs 14 residues. The CDR3 loop is CASSFTGTSGTQYF. In nucleotides, the CDR3 is TGCGCCAGCAGCTTTACCGGGACTAGCGGGACCCAGTACTTC.

This clonotype appeared a few times. The V and J genes are TRBV7-6 and TRBJ2-1, with D unresolved. Germline loops: CDR1 SGHVS, CDR2 FNYEAQ. With 5 bases removed from V and 7 bases from J, the gap between germline ends came to 12 bases. The CDR3 consists of 13 residues. CDR3 sequence (DNA): TGTGCCAGCAGCAATACATGGGGTAATGAGCAGTTCTTC. Residues: CASSNTWGNEQFF.

The J gene is TRBJ1-3, the V gene TRBV5-1; no definite D call. Germline assignment: CDR1 SGHRS and CDR2 YFSETQ. The CDR3 contains 15 residues. Trimming stripped 3 bases from V and 0 bases from J, with 10 bases between. CDR3 in amino acids: CASSSSGISGNTIYF. The CDR3 nucleotides are TGCGCCAGCAGCTCGAGCGGGATCTCTGGAAACACCATATATTTT. The entire variable domain, with the rest obtained from reference TRBV5-1 and TRBJ1-3, is as follows: KAGVTQTPRYLIKTRGQQVTLSCSPISGHRSVSWYQQTPGQGLQFLFEYFSETQRNKGNFPGRFSGRQFSNSRSEMNVSTLELGDSALYLCASSSSGISGNTIYFGEGSWLTVV.

The chain carries TRBV7-8 and TRBJ2-3; TRBD2 matches 9 bases. Germline V gene sequence: CDR1 SGHVS, CDR2 FQNEAQ. The CDR3 is made up of 15 amino acids. V was pared by 6 bases and J by 0 bases, with 4 bases of the junction left unmatched. The CDR3 loop reads CASRQTSGSTDTQYF. The CDR3, as DNA: TGTGCCAGCAGGCAGACTAGCGGTAGCACAGATACGCAGTATTTT. Together with reference TRBV7-8 and TRBJ2-3, the CDR3 gives the full variable domain: GAGVSQSPRYKVAKRGQDVALRCDPISGHVSLFWYQQALGQGPEFLTYFQNEAQLDKSGLPSDRFFAERPEGSVSTLKIQRTQQEDSAVYLCASRQTSGSTDTQYFGPGTRLTVL.

The chain joins TRBV14 to TRBJ2-1, with 7 bases identical to TRBD2. CDR1 and CDR2 from the germline V gene are SGHDN and FVKESK. V lost 2 bases, J lost 12 bases, and 13 bases stayed unmatched. This CDR3 spans 15 amino acids. Written as DNA, the CDR3 is TGTGCCAGCAGCCAACGGGGGGTTAAGTGGACGCGGCAGTTCTTC. This encodes CASSQRGVKWTRQFF.

V usage is TRBV29-1 and J usage is TRBJ2-7, with no clear D. V was shortened by 3 bases and J by 4 bases, with 7 bases between the two germline ends. Germline CDR1 reads SQVTM; CDR2 reads ANQGSEA. The CDR3 covers 11 residues. In DNA, the CDR3 is TGCAGCGTTGACGGCGCTTACGAGCAGTACTTC. Translation: CSVDGAYEQYF.

The chain recombines TRBV4-1 with TRBJ2-3; 10 nucleotides agree with TRBD1. The CDR3 totals 13 residues. J lost 14 bases, V lost 0 bases, and 5 bases had no gene match. CDR1 MGHRA and CDR2 YSYEKL come from the germline V gene. CDR3 nucleotide sequence: TGCGCCAGCAGCCAAGATCCAAGACAGGGGGCGTATTTT. Its protein is CASSQDPRQGAYF.

The table lists this clonotype with a count of one. V is TRBV20-1 and J is TRBJ2-1, with D perhaps TRBD2 (5 bases). The V gene's germline CDR1 is DFQATT and CDR2 SNEGSKA (reference sequence). The CDR3 is 15 residues long. Trimming took off 4 bases at V and 4 bases at J, with 17 bases between the two ends. The CDR3 spells CSATLGSGSYNEQFF. For the CDR3, the DNA is TGCAGTGCTACCCTGGGGTCGGGGTCGTACAATGAGCAGTTCTTC.

This clonotype was detected ten times or more. V usage is TRBV7-6 and J usage is TRBJ2-1, with 13 bases that match TRBD2. This CDR3 spans 14 amino acids. Per the germline V gene, CDR1 is SGHVS and CDR2 is FNYEAQ. Germline trimming cut 5 bases from V and 7 bases from J; bases unmatched to any gene: 2. The CDR3 loop reads CASSTSGGANEQFF. CDR3 DNA sequence: TGTGCCAGCAGCACTAGCGGGGGGGCGAATGAGCAGTTCTTC. The full variable domain, with the rest looked up from reference TRBV7-6 and TRBJ2-1, is GAGVSQSPRYKVTKRGQDVALRCDPISGHVSLYWYRQALGQGPEFLTYFNYEAQQDKSGLPNDRFSAERPEGSISTLTIQRTEQRDSAMYRCASSTSGGANEQFFGPGTRLTVL.

The chain recombines TRBV19 with TRBJ1-2; possible D gene TRBD1, 5 bases. In germline, CDR1 is LNHDA, CDR2 SQIVND (reference sequence). This CDR3 is built from 15 residues. Trimming took off 4 bases at V and 3 bases at J, with 15 bases between the two ends. This chain's CDR3 is CASSTLRQNHYGYTF. The CDR3 nucleotides are TGTGCCAGTAGTACCCTCCGACAGAATCACTATGGCTACACCTTC.

This clonotype was seen a handful of times. This chain joins TRBV4-1 and TRBJ1-5; TRBD1 matches 9 bases. The CDR3 runs to 18 residues. With V trimmed by 4 bases and J by 5 bases, 15 bases remained unmatched. Germline CDR1 is MGHRA and CDR2 is YSYEKL. In DNA form, the CDR3 reads TGCGCCAGCAGCCGCTGGGTCTTGGACAGGGGATCACATCAGCCCCAGCATTTT. Its translation is CASSRWVLDRGSHQPQHF.

This rearrangement joins TRBV5-4 to TRBJ2-3; perhaps TRBD2 as D (6 bases). Germline V gives CDR1 SGHNT, CDR2 YYREEE (reference sequence). The CDR3 runs to 14 residues. V lost 1 base, J lost 1 base, and 7 bases lay in between. The CDR3 sequence is CASSLKRGTDTQYF. The CDR3 region has the DNA TGTGCCAGCAGCTTGAAGCGGGGCACAGATACGCAGTATTTT. The full variable domain, rest sourced from reference TRBV5-4 and TRBJ2-3, is ETGVTQSPTHLIKTRGQQVTLRCSSQSGHNTVSWYQQALGQGPQFIFQYYREEENGRGNFPPRFSGLQFPNYSSELNVNALELDDSALYLCASSLKRGTDTQYFGPGTRLTVL.

The rearrangement joins TRBV28 to TRBJ1-2, with TRBD1 as a possible D gene (6 bases). The CDR3 totals 14 residues. Germline CDR1 is MDHEN and CDR2 is SYDVKM. V lost 2 bases and J lost 6, with 13 bases in between. The CDR3 coding sequence is TGTGCCAGCAGTTTAGAGTCGGGGGGCAATGGCTACACCTTC. It encodes CASSLESGGNGYTF.

V gene TRBV6-1 combines with J gene TRBJ1-5, with 7 nucleotides matching TRBD1. CDR1 and CDR2 (germline): MNHNS, SASEGT. V shed 4 bases and J 5 bases; nucleotides not matched to a gene: 11. This CDR3 is built from 16 residues. The CDR3 protein is CASSGTTGARDQPQHF. The CDR3 DNA follows: TGTGCCAGCAGTGGTACTACAGGGGCCAGGGATCAGCCCCAGCATTTT.

The genes are TRBV14 and TRBJ2-7; 7 bases agree with TRBD1. The V gene end was trimmed by 1 base and the J gene end by 6 bases; junction bases not matched to a gene: 6. The CDR3 is 14 amino acids. CDR1 and CDR2 (germline): SGHDN, FVKESK. The DNA of the CDR3 is TGTGCCAGCAGCCAAGTAACAGGGGTGAGCGAGCAGTACTTC. Its protein is CASSQVTGVSEQYF.

The V call is TRBV7-8, the J call TRBJ2-3; TRBD2 might be the D (6 bases). The CDR3 contains 17 residues. V gave up 5 bases and J gave up 1 base, with 19 bases separating them. Germline V gene sequence: CDR1 SGHVS, CDR2 FQNEAQ. CDR3 protein: CASSPRPGEDGTDTQYF. The CDR3, as DNA: TGTGCCAGCAGCCCCCGGCCGGGGGAAGACGGCACAGATACGCAGTATTTT.